The 10 T cell receptor beta chains in this list originate from one sample, sequenced in a study of blood T cells in healthy people across ages. Primed by a sample-barcoded 5' primer and a J-beta primer mix, a second PCR proceeded for about 7 to 11 cycles. One entry per CDR3 protein results from TCRdb running MiXCR on the 5' RACE reads. The data hold approximately 800,000 distinct CDR3 sequences, with around half observed a single time. Input material: blood. The receptors were sampled from a man older than 75 in good health.

The V and J genes are TRBV18 and TRBJ2-3; D call uncertain. The CDR3 covers 13 residues. Trimming left V 3 bases short and J 2 bases short, with 6 bases between. CDR1 KGHSH and CDR2 LQKENI come from the germline V gene. The CDR3 protein is CASSPVPTDTQYF. DNA for the CDR3: TGTGCCAGCTCACCTGTCCCCACAGATACGCAGTATTTT.

This clonotype was picked up one time. This rearrangement joins TRBV7-9 to TRBJ2-5; 11 bases fit TRBD1. The end of the DNA aligns better with TRBJ2-7, so the J call may be wrong. This CDR3 spans 14 amino acids. Germline V lookup: CDR1 SEHNR, CDR2 FQNEAQ (reference sequence). As DNA, the CDR3 is TGTGCCAGCAGGGGAGGACAGGGGGCCGGCGAGCAGTACTTC. It is translated as CASRGGQGAGEQYF.

At least ten counts were recorded for this clonotype. The V and J genes are TRBV29-1 and TRBJ2-5, with D perhaps matching TRBD2 (6 bases). V was shortened by 6 bases and J by 5 bases, with 16 bases between the two germline ends. From germline, CDR1 is SQVTM and CDR2 ANQGSEA. CDR3 length: 13 amino acids. The CDR3 here is CSVKPHGGETQYF. The CDR3 DNA reads TGCAGCGTCAAACCCCACGGAGGGGAGACCCAGTACTTC. Combining the CDR3 with reference TRBV29-1 and TRBJ2-5 gives the whole variable domain SAVISQKPSRDICQRGTSLTIQCQVDSQVTMMFWYRQQPGQSLTLIATANQGSEATYESGFVIDKFPISRPNLTFSTLTVSNMSPEDSSIYLCSVKPHGGETQYFGPGTRLLVL.

The V call is TRBV24-1, the J call TRBJ2-4; TRBD1 is a possible D gene (5 bases). The DNA end is a closer match to TRBJ2-7, so the J assignment may be wrong. This CDR3 spans 14 amino acids. CDR1 is KGHDR, CDR2 SFDVKD, per germline. This CDR3 reads CATSDQGFPYEQYF. As DNA, the CDR3 is TGTGCCACCAGTGACCAGGGTTTCCCCTACGAGCAGTACTTC.

This chain connects TRBV20-1 to TRBJ1-1; TRBD1 might be the D (5 bases). V was trimmed by 5 bases and J by 0 bases, leaving 19 bases between them. The CDR3 runs to 16 residues. Germline V gene sequence: CDR1 DFQATT, CDR2 SNEGSKA (reference sequence). CDR3 nucleotide sequence: TGCAGTGCTGGCCGTCGGGACGGACCGATGAACACTGAAGCTTTCTTT. Its protein is CSAGRRDGPMNTEAFF.

This clonotype was seen repeatedly, ten times or more. The chain uses TRBV12-3 or TRBV12-4 and TRBJ2-4; possible D gene TRBD2, 5 bases. The CDR3 contains 15 residues. Trimming took off 6 bases at V and 13 bases at J, with 25 bases between the two ends. CDR3 DNA sequence: TGTGCCAGCAGGCCCCCAAGCGGACCTCCTGGAGAGCAGTACTTC. The encoded protein is CASRPPSGPPGEQYF.

This clonotype was found a few times. V gene TRBV5-1 combines with J gene TRBJ2-7, with TRBD2 identical over 8 bases. The CDR3 extends over 16 amino acids. CDR1 and CDR2 from the germline V gene are SGHRS and YFSETQ. After removal of 4 bases from V and 3 bases from J, the junction contained 12 bases not matched to a gene. In nucleotides, the CDR3 is TGCGCCAGCAGCCCGGGGTCGGCGGGGGGCGACTACGAGCAGTACTTC. Translating gives CASSPGSAGGDYEQYF.

Only a few counts were recorded for this clonotype. The chain has TRBV29-1 and TRBJ2-5; no definite D call. Germline CDR1 is SQVTM and CDR2 is ANQGSEA. Trimming cost V 2 bases and J 2 bases, with 6 bases left between them. This CDR3 has 12 amino acids. CDR3 DNA: TGCAGCGTTGAAAGAGAACAAGAGACCCAGTACTTC. Translating gives CSVEREQETQYF.

This clonotype has only one observation. This chain joins TRBV6-6 and TRBJ2-5; D unclear. Germline CDR1 is MNHNY and CDR2 is SVGAGI (reference sequence). This CDR3 region has 15 residues. Deletions cut 0 bases from V and 5 bases from J, with 13 bases between. CDR3 bases: TGTGCCAGCAGTTACTCGAGGAAGGGTGTGGAGACCCAGTACTTC. This gives the protein CASSYSRKGVETQYF.

Only one count was recorded for this clonotype. This chain links TRBV20-1 with TRBJ2-1, with D perhaps being TRBD1 or TRBD2 (5 bases each). The germline V gene encodes CDR1 DFQATT and CDR2 SNEGSKA (reference sequence). The CDR3 runs 16 residues. Trimming took 3 bases from V and 0 from J, leaving 15 bases between them. This CDR3 reads CSASGTGTRSYNEQFF. Written as DNA, the CDR3 is TGCAGTGCTAGCGGAACCGGGACCCGCTCCTACAATGAGCAGTTCTTC.